This T cell receptor beta chain appears in the sequencing data of a study of TIL therapy for anti-PD-1-resistant metastatic lung cancer. Findings and limits, study-wide: Treatment-naive, never-smoker and oncogene-addicted patients were overrepresented in this highly selected cohort.

The time point is: pre-treatment sample, taken before nivolumab and TIL therapy. About this clone itself: Its antigen is unidentified.

This was the immunoSEQ v3 assay. Survey-level samples got 2 million to 2.5 million read pairs; deep-level samples got about 4.5-6.5 million. Here immunoSEQ multiplex PCR was the method, and the copy in TCRdb shows in-frame clones only, minus some. The sample consists of tens of thousands of clones, about 70% of them appearing once. The CDR3 runs to 15 residues. Per the germline V gene, CDR1 is SGHRS and CDR2 is YFSETQ. Trimming cost V 3 bases and J 3 bases; bases outside gene matches: 3. The sequencing here drew on blood, taken at baseline. The clonotype was recovered from a woman aged 25 to 80 with non-small cell lung cancer. V usage is TRBV5-1 and J usage is TRBJ2-3; 11 bases line up with TRBD2. In DNA form, the CDR3 reads TGCGCCAGCAGCTCCAGGACTAGCGGGACAGATACGCAGTATTTT. Protein: CASSSRTSGTDTQYF.